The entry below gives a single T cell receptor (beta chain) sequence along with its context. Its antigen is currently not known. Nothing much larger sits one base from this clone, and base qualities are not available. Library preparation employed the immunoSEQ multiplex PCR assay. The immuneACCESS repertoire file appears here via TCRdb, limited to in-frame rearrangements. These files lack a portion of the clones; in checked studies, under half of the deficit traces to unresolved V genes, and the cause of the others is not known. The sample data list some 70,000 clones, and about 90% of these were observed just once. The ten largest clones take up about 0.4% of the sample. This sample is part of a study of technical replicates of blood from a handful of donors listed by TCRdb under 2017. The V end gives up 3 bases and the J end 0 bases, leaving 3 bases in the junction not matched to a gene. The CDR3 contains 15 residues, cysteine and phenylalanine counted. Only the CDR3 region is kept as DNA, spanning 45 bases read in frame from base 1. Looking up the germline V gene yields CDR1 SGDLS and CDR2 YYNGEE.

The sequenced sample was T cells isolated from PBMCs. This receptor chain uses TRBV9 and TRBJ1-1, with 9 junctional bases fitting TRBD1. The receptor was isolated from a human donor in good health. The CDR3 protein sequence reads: CASSATGGLNTEAFF. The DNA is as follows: TGTGCCAGCAGCGCGACAGGGGGGCTGAACACTGAAGCTTTCTTT. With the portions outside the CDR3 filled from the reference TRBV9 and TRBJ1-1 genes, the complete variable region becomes DSGVTQTPKHLITATGQRVTLRCSPRSGDLSVYWYQQSLDQGLQFLIQYYNGEERAKGNILERFSAQQFPDLHSELNLSSLELGDSALYFCASSATGGLNTEAFFGQGTRLTVV.